This passage covers 23 T cell receptor beta chains from one sample sequenced in a study of T cell changes during pregnancy in multiple sclerosis. The table came from immunoSEQ multiplex PCR; TCRdb's copy has only in-frame clones and leaves some out. The sample shows roughly 45,000 clones, 91% of them seen only once. The starting material was CD8+ T cells from peripheral blood mononuclear cells, obtained after pregnancy. The receptors here all came from a female donor with multiple sclerosis, enrolled in a pregnancy study.

CDR3 protein: CASSPRGDGQFF. CDR3 DNA: TGTGCCAGCAGCCCGCGAGGAGATGGGCAGTTCTTC. This rearrangement joins TRBV5-6 to TRBJ2-1; D ambiguous. V shed 4 bases and J shed 12 bases, with 14 bases lying between them. The CDR3 totals 12 residues. Germline CDR1 and CDR2: SGHDT and YYEEEE.

The chain couples TRBV7-7 to TRBJ2-3; the D is unclear. V lost 4 bases and J 1 base, leaving 12 bases between the germline ends. CDR1 SSHAT and CDR2 FNYEAQ come from the germline V gene (reference sequence). The CDR3 runs 15 residues. In DNA form, the CDR3 reads TGTGCCAGCAGCTCTGGATTGGGCGGCACAGATACGCAGTATTTT. This translates into CASSSGLGGTDTQYF.

The chain combines TRBV6-5 with TRBJ1-1; D gene uncertain. The CDR3 runs to 14 residues. The germline gives CDR1 MNHEY, CDR2 SVGAGI. The ends were cut back, 2 bases at V and 1 base at J, with 8 bases in the middle. The CDR3 DNA sequence: TGTGCCAGCAGTTACGGGCAGACGAACACTGAAGCTTTCTTT. Translated, it gives CASSYGQTNTEAFF.

The V gene is TRBV5-1, the J gene TRBJ2-1; 10 nucleotides align to TRBD2. Trimming removed 3 bases from V and 7 bases from J; junction bases left unmatched: 10. Germline V CDR1 and CDR2: SGHRS, YFSETQ. This CDR3 has 16 amino acids. The CDR3 DNA reads as TGCGCCAGCAGCTCCCCCGGGACTAGCGTCTGGAATGAGCAGTTCTTC. Translating it yields CASSSPGTSVWNEQFF.

This rearrangement joins TRBV6-5 to TRBJ2-2, with 7 bases that match TRBD1. Per the germline V gene, CDR1 is MNHEY and CDR2 is SVGAGI. The V and J ends lost 0 bases and 4 bases, in that order; junction bases with no gene match: 5. This CDR3 spans 16 amino acids. The CDR3 loop is CASSYSYAGGTGELFF. The CDR3 nucleotides are TGTGCCAGCAGTTACTCGTACGCAGGGGGCACCGGGGAGCTGTTTTTT.

J is TRBJ2-7 and V is TRBV7-2, with TRBD2 as a possible D gene (6 bases). In germline, CDR1 is SGHTA, CDR2 FQGNSA. Trimming took off 5 bases at V and 6 bases at J, with 23 bases between the two ends. CDR3 length equals 16 residues. In DNA, the CDR3 is TGTGCCAGCAGCCCGTTCGGGGACTTAGGGGCCTCCGAGCAGTACTTC. Translated: CASSPFGDLGASEQYF.

This rearrangement joins TRBV6-6 to TRBJ2-3; TRBD2 matches 7 bases. The ends lost 6 bases at V and 6 bases at J; junction bases unmatched: 6. Germline CDR1 reads MNHNY; CDR2 reads SVGAGI (reference sequence). CDR3 length equals 13 residues. The CDR3 protein is CASRLAEVDTQYF. The CDR3 DNA follows: TGTGCCAGCAGGCTAGCGGAAGTGGATACGCAGTATTTT.

The rearrangement joins TRBV9 to TRBJ1-1; 7 bases agree with TRBD1. Germline V lookup: CDR1 SGDLS, CDR2 YYNGEE. The CDR3 has 14 amino acids. Trimming cost V 0 bases and J 2 bases; bases outside gene matches: 1. The CDR3 region has the DNA TGTGCCAGCAGCGTAGTAGGGGGCAACACTGAAGCTTTCTTT. It is translated as CASSVVGGNTEAFF.

The chain carries TRBV7-8 and TRBJ1-1; weak D call: TRBD1 (5 bases). Trimming pared 2 bases from V and 5 bases from J, leaving 12 bases between. The V gene's germline CDR1 is SGHVS and CDR2 FQNEAQ. This CDR3 comprises 14 residues. CDR3 nucleotide sequence: TGTGCCAGCAGCTTACGCAGGGTGGGGACTGAAGCTTTCTTT. Translating it yields CASSLRRVGTEAFF.

The chain has TRBV19 and TRBJ2-2; no clear D gene. The CDR3 is 15 residues long. CDR1 and CDR2 from the germline V gene are LNHDA and SQIVND (reference sequence). With 6 bases removed from V and 3 bases from J, the gap between germline ends came to 14 bases. CDR3 nucleotide sequence: TGTGCCAGTAGAGACCTAGATCATGACACCGGGGAGCTGTTTTTT. This gives the protein CASRDLDHDTGELFF.

This chain links TRBV11-2 with TRBJ2-5, with 7 bases matching TRBD1. The CDR3 has 15 residues. The J segment lost 9 bases and the V segment lost 5 bases, leaving 15 bases of the junction unmatched. Germline V gene lookup returns CDR1 SGHAT and CDR2 FQNNGV. The CDR3 region is CASSGLVGGRPSQYF. For the CDR3, the DNA is TGTGCCAGCAGCGGTCTCGTAGGGGGCCGGCCTTCCCAGTACTTC.

This clone came up once. V and J are TRBV4-2 and TRBJ1-2, with D unresolved. Trimming left V 0 bases short and J 1 base short, with 12 bases between. CDR1 is LGHNA and CDR2 is YNFKEQ in the germline V gene. The CDR3 runs 16 residues. The CDR3 DNA follows: TGTGCCAGCAGCCAAGAGGTCCAGGTCATTAACTATGGCTACACCTTC. This sequence encodes CASSQEVQVINYGYTF.

The V and J genes are TRBV19 and TRBJ1-1; no definite D call. From germline, CDR1 is LNHDA and CDR2 SQIVND (reference sequence). Between the trimmed V and J ends, which lost 4 bases and 0 bases, there was a span of 9 bases. The CDR3 contains 14 residues. The CDR3 spells CASSTRWLNTEAFF. DNA for the CDR3: TGTGCCAGTAGTACCCGGTGGTTGAACACTGAAGCTTTCTTT.

The V call is TRBV7-9, the J call TRBJ1-4; D is uncertain. In germline, CDR1 is SEHNR, CDR2 FQNEAQ (reference sequence). The CDR3 covers 16 residues. V lost 8 bases to trimming and J lost 4 bases, with 20 bases between them. The CDR3 protein is CASVPPTAPVNEKLFF. The CDR3 DNA follows: TGTGCCAGCGTCCCGCCCACTGCACCGGTTAATGAAAAACTGTTTTTT.

V and J are TRBV14 and TRBJ1-1; tentatively, D is TRBD1 (5 bases). The ends were cut back, 4 bases at V and 1 base at J, with 13 bases in the middle. The CDR3 extends over 15 amino acids. CDR1 is SGHDN, CDR2 FVKESK, per germline. CDR3 loop: CASSRAGSGNTEAFF. The DNA for the CDR3 is TGTGCCAGCAGCCGAGCAGGGTCGGGGAACACTGAAGCTTTCTTT.

V usage is TRBV5-3 and J usage is TRBJ2-1; tentative D call: TRBD1 (6 bases). TRBV5-3 is noted as an ORF with a role that remains uncertain. Trimming pared 3 bases from V and 6 bases from J, leaving 13 bases between. There are 14 residues in the CDR3. CDR3 sequence: CARSCEKGVNEQFF. CDR3 coding DNA: TGTGCCAGAAGCTGCGAAAAGGGGGTCAATGAGCAGTTCTTC.

This rearrangement joins TRBV10-2 to TRBJ1-2; D is undetermined. This CDR3 spans 12 amino acids. Per germline, CDR1 WSHSY and CDR2 SAAADI. V was shortened by 4 bases and J by 6 bases, with 9 bases between the two germline ends. For the CDR3, the DNA is TGCGCCAGCAGTGTAGACGGGAATGGCTACACCTTC. Its translation is CASSVDGNGYTF.

V is TRBV10-3 and J is TRBJ1-1, with TRBD1 as a possible D gene (6 bases). Germline lookup yields CDR1 ENHRY and CDR2 SYGVKD. The V end lost 1 base, the J end lost 5 bases, and 14 bases lay between the germline ends. The CDR3 contains 15 residues. In nucleotides, the CDR3 is TGTGCCATCAGTGAGTTAACAGGGTTGTGGACTGAAGCTTTCTTT. It is translated as CAISELTGLWTEAFF.

V is TRBV2 and J is TRBJ2-3; 9 nucleotides align to TRBD2. The CDR3 consists of 16 residues. Germline-derived CDR1 and CDR2 are SNHLY and FYNNEI. Unmatched junction bases numbered 10, after V lost 6 bases and J lost 3 bases. The DNA of the CDR3 is TGTGCCAGCAGCCGTGCGGGGGGGGCGCCGACAGATACGCAGTATTTT. It encodes CASSRAGGAPTDTQYF.

The count of this clone is one. This sequence joins TRBV23-1 and TRBJ2-1, with a possible D match to TRBD2 (5 bases). TRBV23-1 is reported as an ORF; its role is uncertain. V was clipped by 0 bases and J by 4 bases, with 10 bases between them. The CDR3 length is 15 residues. CDR3 bases: TGCGCCAGCAGTCAATCAGCGGTTGATTACAATGAGCAGTTCTTC. It yields the protein CASSQSAVDYNEQFF.

This clone came up once. The chain joins TRBV13 to TRBJ2-7; 7 bases are a match to TRBD2. The germline CDR1 and CDR2 sequences are PRHDT and FYEKMQ (reference sequence). The V and J ends lost 5 bases and 0 bases, in that order; junction bases with no gene match: 10. The CDR3 consists of 16 residues. The CDR3 DNA reads as TGTGCCAGCAGCGCTGGCTTCGGGAGGCACTCCTACGAGCAGTACTTC. Amino acid sequence: CASSAGFGRHSYEQYF.

The rearrangement joins TRBV4-1 to TRBJ2-7, with a possible D match to TRBD1 (6 bases). The germline gives CDR1 MGHRA, CDR2 YSYEKL. This CDR3 region has 14 residues. V was clipped by 6 bases and J by 6 bases, with 18 bases between them. CDR3 in DNA: TGCGCCAGCAGATACGAACAGGGCGGATTCGAGCAGTACTTC. Translating it yields CASRYEQGGFEQYF.

The CDR3 nucleotides are TGTGCCAGCAGCTTAAGTGCGGACAGGGTAATTGCTGAAAAACTGTTTTTT. Its protein is CASSLSADRVIAEKLFF. The chain recombines TRBV7-2 with TRBJ1-4; TRBD1 agrees at 8 bases. CDR1 SGHTA and CDR2 FQGNSA come from the germline V gene. J lost 7 bases, V lost 2 bases, and 12 bases had no gene match. CDR3 size: 17 residues.